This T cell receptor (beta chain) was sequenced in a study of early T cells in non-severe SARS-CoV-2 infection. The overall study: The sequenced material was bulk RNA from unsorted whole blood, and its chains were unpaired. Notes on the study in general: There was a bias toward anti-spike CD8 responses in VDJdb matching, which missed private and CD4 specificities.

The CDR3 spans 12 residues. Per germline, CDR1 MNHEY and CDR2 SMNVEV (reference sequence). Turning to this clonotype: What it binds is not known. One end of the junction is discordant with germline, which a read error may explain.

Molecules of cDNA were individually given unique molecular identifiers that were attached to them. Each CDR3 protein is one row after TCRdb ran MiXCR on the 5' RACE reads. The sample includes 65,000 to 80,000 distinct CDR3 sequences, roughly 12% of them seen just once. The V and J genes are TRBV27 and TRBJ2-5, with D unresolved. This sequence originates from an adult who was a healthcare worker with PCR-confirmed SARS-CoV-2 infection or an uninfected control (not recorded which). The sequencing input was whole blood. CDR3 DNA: TGTGTCAGCTTCCAGGCAGGAGAGACCCAGTACTTC. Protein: CVSFQAGETQYF.